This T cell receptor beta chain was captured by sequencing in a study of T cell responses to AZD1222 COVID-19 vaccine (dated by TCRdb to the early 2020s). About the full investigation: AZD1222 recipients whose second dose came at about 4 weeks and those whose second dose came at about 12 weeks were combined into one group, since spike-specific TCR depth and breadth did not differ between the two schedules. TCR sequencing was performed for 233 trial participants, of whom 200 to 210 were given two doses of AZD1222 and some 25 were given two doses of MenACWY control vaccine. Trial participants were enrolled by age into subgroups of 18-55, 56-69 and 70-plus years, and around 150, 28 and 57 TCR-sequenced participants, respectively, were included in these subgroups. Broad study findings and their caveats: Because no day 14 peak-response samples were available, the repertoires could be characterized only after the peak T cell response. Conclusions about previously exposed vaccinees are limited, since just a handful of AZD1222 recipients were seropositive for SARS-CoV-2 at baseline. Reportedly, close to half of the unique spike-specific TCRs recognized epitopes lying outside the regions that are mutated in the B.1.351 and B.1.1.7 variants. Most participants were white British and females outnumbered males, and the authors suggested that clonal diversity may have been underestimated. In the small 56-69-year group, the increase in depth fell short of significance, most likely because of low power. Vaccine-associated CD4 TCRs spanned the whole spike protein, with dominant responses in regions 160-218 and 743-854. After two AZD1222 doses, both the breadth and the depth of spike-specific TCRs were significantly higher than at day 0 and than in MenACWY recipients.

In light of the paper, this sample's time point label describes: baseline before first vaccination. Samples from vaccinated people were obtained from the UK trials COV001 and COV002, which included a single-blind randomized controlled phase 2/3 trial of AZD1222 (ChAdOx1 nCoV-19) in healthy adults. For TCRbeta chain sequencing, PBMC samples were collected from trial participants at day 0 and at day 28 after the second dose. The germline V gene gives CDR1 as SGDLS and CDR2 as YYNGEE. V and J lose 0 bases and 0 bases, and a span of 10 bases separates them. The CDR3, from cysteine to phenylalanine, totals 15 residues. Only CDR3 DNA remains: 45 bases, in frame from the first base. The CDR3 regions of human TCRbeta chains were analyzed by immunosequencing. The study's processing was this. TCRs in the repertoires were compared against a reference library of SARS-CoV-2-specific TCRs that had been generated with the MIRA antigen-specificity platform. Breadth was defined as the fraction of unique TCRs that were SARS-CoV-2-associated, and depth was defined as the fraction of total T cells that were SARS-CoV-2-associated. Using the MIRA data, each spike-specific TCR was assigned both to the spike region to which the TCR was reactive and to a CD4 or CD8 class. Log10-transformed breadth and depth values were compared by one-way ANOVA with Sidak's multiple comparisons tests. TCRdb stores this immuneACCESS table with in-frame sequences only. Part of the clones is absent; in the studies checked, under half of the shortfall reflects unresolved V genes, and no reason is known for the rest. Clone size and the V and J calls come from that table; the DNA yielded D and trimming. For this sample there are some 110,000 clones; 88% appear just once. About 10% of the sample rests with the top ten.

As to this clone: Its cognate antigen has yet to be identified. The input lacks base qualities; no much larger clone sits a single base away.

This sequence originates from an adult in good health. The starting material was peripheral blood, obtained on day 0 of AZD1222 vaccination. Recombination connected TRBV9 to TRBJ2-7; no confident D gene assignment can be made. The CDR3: CASSVGLLPSYEQYF. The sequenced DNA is TGTGCCAGCAGCGTAGGTTTGCTGCCCTCCTACGAGCAGTACTTC.